This T cell receptor beta chain was sequenced during a study of T cells in localized non-small cell lung cancer. The CDR3 length is 15 residues. Germline V lookup: CDR1 MGHRA, CDR2 YSYEKL. Between the trimmed V and J ends, which lost 4 bases and 0 bases, there was a span of 9 bases. This clone was detected only once. Its antigen is currently unknown. The repertoire was sequenced with immunoSEQ multiplex PCR; TCRdb's copy has only in-frame clones and lacks some. Of more than 20,000 clones listed, approximately 86% are singletons. Study-wide results and caveats: Uninvolved adjacent lung had more T cell clonality than any other tissue, topping tumor. Investigators sequenced only a single tumor region, leaving heterogeneity possible.

The TCR sequence derives from a female donor older than 55 with stage I lung adenocarcinoma. Sample: peripheral blood, taken before any cancer treatment. The V call is TRBV4-1, the J call TRBJ1-4, with D unresolved. CDR3 residues: CASSRYATTNEKLFF. The CDR3, as DNA: TGCGCCAGCAGCCGCTATGCTACAACTAATGAAAAACTGTTTTTT.